Listed below are T cell receptor beta chains from one sample, sequenced in a study of OX40 agonist ivuxolimab in advanced cancers. The table came from immunoSEQ multiplex PCR; TCRdb's copy has only in-frame clones and leaves some out. The sample includes some 96,000 clones, about 80% of them seen just once. Specimen: CD4+ or CD8+ T cells sorted from blood, collected in a trial of the OX40 agonist ivuxolimab. These receptors originate from an adult with an advanced solid tumor such as melanoma, head and neck, liver or kidney cancer. CDR3s include the opening cysteine and the closing phenylalanine or tryptophan. Fields, in order: clone size, D gene, J gene, V gene, CDR3 protein, CDR3 DNA. A D gene is named only where the DNA matches it firmly. Rows give clone size only sometimes, using once, few, many, or a class for an expanded clone.

abundance: -; d_gene: -; j_gene: TRBJ1-3; v_gene: TRBV28; CDR3aa: CASSGGVRAIYF; CDR3nt: TGTGCCTCTTCAGGTGGGGTGAGGGCCATATATTTT
abundance: -; d_gene: -; j_gene: TRBJ1-3; v_gene: TRBV19; CDR3aa: CAISQGSGNTIYF; CDR3nt: TGTGCCATTTCTCAGGGCTCTGGAAACACCATATATTTT
abundance: few; d_gene: -; j_gene: TRBJ1-1; v_gene: TRBV10-2; CDR3aa: CASSGDLTEAFF; CDR3nt: TGCGCCAGCAGTGGGGATTTGACTGAAGCTTTCTTT
abundance: once; d_gene: -; j_gene: TRBJ2-7; v_gene: TRBV7-2; CDR3aa: CASSLQTPRAGASYEQYF; CDR3nt: TGTGCCAGCAGCTTGCAAACCCCAAGGGCGGGGGCATCCTACGAGCAGTACTTC
abundance: -; d_gene: -; j_gene: TRBJ1-5; v_gene: TRBV12-5; CDR3aa: CASGLSFSNQPQHF; CDR3nt: TGTGCTAGTGGTTTGAGCTTTAGCAATCAGCCCCAGCATTTT
abundance: -; d_gene: -; j_gene: TRBJ2-1; v_gene: TRBV6-5; CDR3aa: CASSPSNEQFF; CDR3nt: TGTGCCAGCAGCCCGAGCAATGAGCAGTTCTTC
abundance: once; d_gene: TRBD1; j_gene: TRBJ1-4; v_gene: TRBV19; CDR3aa: CASSPTGTGTEKLFF; CDR3nt: TGTGCCAGTAGCCCGACCGGGACAGGGACGGAAAAACTGTTTTTT
abundance: -; d_gene: TRBD2; j_gene: TRBJ2-2; v_gene: TRBV19; CDR3aa: CATGGSSGRNTGELFF; CDR3nt: TGTGCCACAGGGGGATCTAGCGGGAGGAACACCGGGGAGCTGTTTTTT
abundance: -; d_gene: TRBD2; j_gene: TRBJ2-7; v_gene: TRBV12-5; CDR3aa: CASGLVPSGGLEQYF; CDR3nt: TGTGCTAGTGGTTTGGTACCTAGCGGGGGTTTAGAGCAGTACTTC
abundance: -; d_gene: -; j_gene: TRBJ2-7; v_gene: TRBV5-6; CDR3aa: CASSPKLRDVEQYF; CDR3nt: TGTGCCAGCAGCCCAAAATTGAGGGATGTCGAGCAGTACTTC
abundance: -; d_gene: -; j_gene: TRBJ2-4; v_gene: TRBV11-2; CDR3aa: CASRVAKNIQYF; CDR3nt: TGTGCCAGCAGGGTAGCCAAAAACATTCAGTACTTC
abundance: -; d_gene: -; j_gene: TRBJ2-1; v_gene: TRBV7-3; CDR3aa: CASSLGQENEQFF; CDR3nt: TGTGCCAGCAGCTTAGGGCAGGAGAATGAGCAGTTCTTC
abundance: once; d_gene: TRBD1; j_gene: TRBJ2-1; v_gene: TRBV7-2; CDR3aa: CASSEDRGQGEQFF; CDR3nt: TGTGCCAGCAGCGAGGACAGGGGGCAGGGTGAGCAGTTCTTC
abundance: -; d_gene: -; j_gene: TRBJ1-5; v_gene: TRBV11-2; CDR3aa: CASSLHMGQNQPQHF; CDR3nt: TGTGCCAGCAGCTTACACATGGGGCAGAATCAGCCCCAGCATTTT
abundance: -; d_gene: -; j_gene: TRBJ2-6; v_gene: TRBV5-6; CDR3aa: CASSLVGAGANVLTF; CDR3nt: TGTGCCAGCAGCTTGGTAGGGGCTGGGGCCAACGTCCTGACTTTC
abundance: once; d_gene: TRBD1; j_gene: TRBJ2-7; v_gene: TRBV6-5; CDR3aa: CASSRQGSYEQYF; CDR3nt: TGTGCCAGCAGTAGACAGGGCTCCTACGAGCAGTACTTC
abundance: -; d_gene: -; j_gene: TRBJ1-6; v_gene: TRBV11-2; CDR3aa: CASSLDYAGLTSSKLLIHF; CDR3nt: TGTGCCAGCAGCTTAGATTACGCGGGGTTAACTAGCTCGAAACTCCTTATCCACTTT
abundance: -; d_gene: TRBD1; j_gene: TRBJ1-2; v_gene: TRBV28; CDR3aa: CAAGDRVSGYTF; CDR3nt: TGTGCCGCGGGGGACAGGGTCTCTGGCTACACCTTC
abundance: once; d_gene: -; j_gene: TRBJ2-5; v_gene: TRBV5-5; CDR3aa: CASSITGGPQETQYF; CDR3nt: TGTGCCAGCAGCATTACGGGGGGCCCCCAAGAGACCCAGTACTTC
abundance: few; d_gene: TRBD1; j_gene: TRBJ1-4; v_gene: TRBV11-2; CDR3aa: CASSSPFGTELFF; CDR3nt: TGTGCCAGCAGCTCACCTTTCGGGACAGAACTGTTTTTT
abundance: -; d_gene: TRBD1; j_gene: TRBJ1-5; v_gene: TRBV27; CDR3aa: CASSAGTGFNQPQHF; CDR3nt: TGTGCCAGCAGCGCCGGGACAGGGTTCAATCAGCCCCAGCATTTT
abundance: -; d_gene: TRBD2; j_gene: TRBJ2-4; v_gene: TRBV11-2; CDR3aa: CASSLAAGDKNIQYF; CDR3nt: TGTGCCAGCAGCTTAGCAGCGGGAGACAAAAACATTCAGTACTTC
abundance: -; d_gene: TRBD1; j_gene: TRBJ2-7; v_gene: TRBV28; CDR3aa: CASTLDREPYEQYF; CDR3nt: TGTGCCAGCACCTTAGACAGGGAGCCCTACGAGCAGTACTTC
abundance: -; d_gene: -; j_gene: TRBJ2-2; v_gene: TRBV9; CDR3aa: CASSVQGAGELFF; CDR3nt: TGTGCCAGCAGCGTACAGGGTGCCGGGGAGCTGTTTTTT
abundance: -; d_gene: -; j_gene: TRBJ1-4; v_gene: TRBV5-1; CDR3aa: CASSLEGRGKLFF; CDR3nt: TGCGCCAGCAGCTTGGAGGGCCGGGGAAAACTGTTTTTT
abundance: -; d_gene: TRBD1; j_gene: TRBJ1-5; v_gene: TRBV19; CDR3aa: CASSNRQGHQPQHF; CDR3nt: TGTGCCAGTAGTAACCGACAGGGACATCAGCCCCAGCATTTT
abundance: -; d_gene: TRBD1; j_gene: TRBJ2-3; v_gene: TRBV5-8; CDR3aa: CASSSDRGGKSFTDTQYF; CDR3nt: TGTGCCAGCAGCTCGGACAGGGGAGGGAAGTCCTTCACAGATACGCAGTATTTT
abundance: -; d_gene: -; j_gene: TRBJ1-1; v_gene: TRBV2; CDR3aa: CASSETGPTVEAFF; CDR3nt: TGTGCCAGCAGTGAAACAGGGCCAACGGTAGAAGCTTTCTTT
abundance: once; d_gene: -; j_gene: TRBJ1-3; v_gene: TRBV9; CDR3aa: CASSVGVVDSGNTIYF; CDR3nt: TGTGCCAGCAGCGTAGGAGTGGTCGACTCTGGAAACACCATATATTTT
abundance: -; d_gene: -; j_gene: TRBJ1-1; v_gene: TRBV19; CDR3aa: CASSIARTDEAFF; CDR3nt: TGTGCCAGTAGTATAGCTAGGACAGATGAAGCTTTCTTT
abundance: -; d_gene: TRBD1; j_gene: TRBJ2-5; v_gene: TRBV6-6; CDR3aa: CASSRQGAETQYF; CDR3nt: TGTGCCAGCAGCAGACAGGGGGCCGAGACCCAGTACTTC
abundance: -; d_gene: -; j_gene: TRBJ1-1; v_gene: TRBV11-2; CDR3aa: CASSFSGTMNTEAFF; CDR3nt: TGTGCCAGCAGCTTCTCAGGGACCATGAACACTGAAGCTTTCTTT
abundance: -; d_gene: -; j_gene: TRBJ2-5; v_gene: TRBV5-4; CDR3aa: CASSSDVYQETQYF; CDR3nt: TGTGCCAGCAGCTCGGACGTTTACCAAGAGACCCAGTACTTC
abundance: -; d_gene: -; j_gene: TRBJ2-3; v_gene: TRBV6-6; CDR3aa: CASSVDSVTDTQYF; CDR3nt: TGTGCCAGCAGTGTGGACAGCGTCACAGATACGCAGTATTTT
abundance: -; d_gene: TRBD1; j_gene: TRBJ1-1; v_gene: TRBV4-1; CDR3aa: CASSQIDRDPNTEAFF; CDR3nt: TGCGCCAGCAGCCAGATCGACAGGGATCCGAACACTGAAGCTTTCTTT
abundance: -; d_gene: TRBD1; j_gene: TRBJ1-6; v_gene: TRBV2; CDR3aa: CASSEWTGGVDVHF; CDR3nt: TGTGCCAGCAGTGAATGGACAGGGGGGGTCGACGTCCACTTT
abundance: -; d_gene: -; j_gene: TRBJ2-2; v_gene: TRBV10-1; CDR3aa: CASSEKKSAGELFF; CDR3nt: TGCGCCAGCAGTGAGAAAAAATCGGCCGGGGAGCTGTTTTTT
abundance: -; d_gene: -; j_gene: TRBJ2-1; v_gene: TRBV5-1; CDR3aa: CASSLRADNEQFF; CDR3nt: TGCGCCAGCAGCCTCCGGGCCGACAATGAGCAGTTCTTC
abundance: -; d_gene: -; j_gene: TRBJ2-7; v_gene: TRBV27; CDR3aa: CASFYSTRGSYEQYF; CDR3nt: TGTGCCAGCTTCTACTCTACCAGGGGTTCCTACGAGCAGTACTTC
abundance: -; d_gene: -; j_gene: TRBJ1-5; v_gene: TRBV7-6; CDR3aa: CASSFGINQPQHF; CDR3nt: TGTGCCAGCAGCTTCGGGATTAATCAGCCCCAGCATTTT
abundance: -; d_gene: TRBD2; j_gene: TRBJ2-1; v_gene: TRBV5-1; CDR3aa: CASSLETSGSFYNEQFF; CDR3nt: TGCGCCAGCAGCTTGGAGACTAGCGGGAGCTTCTACAATGAGCAGTTCTTC
abundance: once; d_gene: -; j_gene: TRBJ1-3; v_gene: TRBV9; CDR3aa: CASSADSSGNTIYF; CDR3nt: TGTGCCAGCAGCGCCGACAGCTCTGGAAACACCATATATTTT
abundance: -; d_gene: -; j_gene: TRBJ2-3; v_gene: TRBV11-3; CDR3aa: CASSPQAGLSTDTQYF; CDR3nt: TGTGCCAGCAGCCCCCAGGCGGGCCTTAGCACAGATACGCAGTATTTT
abundance: -; d_gene: -; j_gene: TRBJ2-2; v_gene: TRBV11-2; CDR3aa: CASRGGRGNTGELFF; CDR3nt: TGTGCCAGCAGAGGGGGGAGGGGCAACACCGGGGAGCTGTTTTTT
abundance: -; d_gene: TRBD2; j_gene: TRBJ2-3; v_gene: TRBV5-1; CDR3aa: CASSLLADWGDTQYF; CDR3nt: TGCGCCAGCAGCTTACTAGCGGACTGGGGAGATACGCAGTATTTT
abundance: once; d_gene: TRBD1; j_gene: TRBJ1-1; v_gene: TRBV7-2; CDR3aa: CASSVQGAWGTEAFF; CDR3nt: TGTGCCAGCAGCGTACAGGGGGCTTGGGGCACTGAAGCTTTCTTT
abundance: -; d_gene: TRBD2; j_gene: TRBJ2-1; v_gene: TRBV14; CDR3aa: CASSQRFIGLAGYNEQFF; CDR3nt: TGTGCCAGCAGCCAACGTTTTATAGGACTAGCGGGATACAATGAGCAGTTCTTC
abundance: -; d_gene: -; j_gene: TRBJ2-5; v_gene: TRBV7-2; CDR3aa: CASSPPSPKETQYF; CDR3nt: TGTGCCAGCAGCCCCCCCTCTCCCAAAGAGACCCAGTACTTC
abundance: -; d_gene: -; j_gene: TRBJ1-5; v_gene: TRBV6-1; CDR3aa: CASSEDTPREPQHF; CDR3nt: TGTGCCAGCAGTGAGGATACGCCGAGGGAGCCCCAGCATTTT
abundance: -; d_gene: -; j_gene: TRBJ2-5; v_gene: TRBV7-2; CDR3aa: CASSLALTRGWETQYF; CDR3nt: TGTGCCAGCAGCTTAGCCTTGACACGGGGGTGGGAGACCCAGTACTTC
abundance: -; d_gene: TRBD2; j_gene: TRBJ2-1; v_gene: TRBV2; CDR3aa: CASSEMKLAGNEQFF; CDR3nt: TGTGCCAGCAGTGAAATGAAACTAGCGGGCAATGAGCAGTTCTTC
abundance: -; d_gene: -; j_gene: TRBJ2-3; v_gene: TRBV18; CDR3aa: CASSTMEGSPDTQYF; CDR3nt: TGTGCCAGCTCAACAATGGAGGGGTCTCCAGATACGCAGTATTTT
abundance: -; d_gene: -; j_gene: TRBJ2-6; v_gene: TRBV7-9; CDR3aa: CASNSGSGANVLTF; CDR3nt: TGTGCCAGCAACTCTGGGTCTGGGGCCAACGTCCTGACTTTC
abundance: -; d_gene: -; j_gene: TRBJ1-1; v_gene: TRBV5-1; CDR3aa: CASSGNRIGDTEAFF; CDR3nt: TGCGCCAGCAGCGGGAACAGGATCGGGGACACTGAAGCTTTCTTT
abundance: -; d_gene: -; j_gene: TRBJ1-2; v_gene: TRBV6-5; CDR3aa: CASSRNYGYTF; CDR3nt: TGTGCCAGCAGCAGGAACTATGGCTACACCTTC